Listed here are 15 T cell receptor beta chains from one sample, sequenced in a study of cytomegalovirus exposure and HLA in healthy donors. The study ran its PCR with 60 Vbeta and 13 Jbeta primers. Produced via immunoSEQ multiplex PCR; TCRdb's table is partial and in-frame only. Recorded for this sample: roughly 73,000 clones. The sample taken for sequencing was PBMCs. Source of these receptors: a female donor in good health and CMV-seropositive.

The chain recombines TRBV11-2 with TRBJ1-1; weak D call: TRBD1 (6 bases). Germline values: CDR1 SGHAT, CDR2 FQNNGV. V lost 5 bases, J lost 4 bases, and 14 bases lay in between. This CDR3 has 14 amino acids. CDR3 in amino acids: CASSQQQGGTEAFF. In DNA form, the CDR3 reads TGTGCCAGCAGCCAACAACAGGGTGGCACTGAAGCTTTCTTT.

The chain has TRBV29-1 and TRBJ2-3; TRBD2 matches at 11 bases. The CDR3 is made up of 15 amino acids. Germline V gene lookup returns CDR1 SQVTM and CDR2 ANQGSEA. With 7 bases clipped from V and 2 bases from J, the junction kept 8 bases outside the gene matches. The CDR3 coding sequence is TGCAGCGGGATACTAGCGGGAGCCCTCACAGATACGCAGTATTTT. It specifies CSGILAGALTDTQYF.

J is TRBJ1-2 and V is TRBV30; D might be TRBD1 (6 bases). Between the trimmed V and J ends, which lost 1 base and 10 bases, there was a span of 19 bases. The CDR3 consists of 14 residues. Germline V gives CDR1 GTSNPN, CDR2 SVGIG (reference sequence). The CDR3 sequence is CAWSDLSTGQDYTF. CDR3 coding DNA: TGTGCCTGGAGTGATTTGAGCACAGGGCAAGACTACACCTTC.

V gene TRBV7-8 combines with J gene TRBJ2-5; 7 bases agree with TRBD1. Germline CDR1 is SGHVS and CDR2 is FQNEAQ. With 0 bases clipped from V and 4 bases from J, the junction kept 2 bases outside the gene matches. The CDR3 totals 14 residues. This CDR3 is CASSLAAGGETQYF. CDR3 coding DNA: TGTGCCAGCAGCTTAGCGGCAGGGGGAGAGACCCAGTACTTC.

The chain couples TRBV29-1 to TRBJ2-1; 13 nucleotides line up with TRBD2. V shed 3 bases, J shed 1 base, and the junction held 9 bases outside the gene matches. This CDR3 is 18 amino acids long. Germline values: CDR1 SQVTM, CDR2 ANQGSEA. CDR3 residues: CSVDGTSGKRRSYNEQFF. The CDR3 coding sequence is TGCAGCGTTGATGGGACTAGCGGGAAACGGAGGTCCTACAATGAGCAGTTCTTC.

The chain links TRBV7-9 to TRBJ2-3; TRBD1 matches 9 bases. The germline CDR1 and CDR2 sequences are SEHNR and FQNEAQ (reference sequence). CDR3 length: 15 amino acids. After removal of 5 bases from V and 3 bases from J, the junction contained 6 bases not matched to a gene. The DNA for the CDR3 is TGTGCCAGCAGCCTTCGGGACAGGGCTACAGATACGCAGTATTTT. It yields the protein CASSLRDRATDTQYF.

V usage is TRBV5-4 and J usage is TRBJ2-7, with a weak D call TRBD2 (6 bases). The CDR3 is made up of 13 amino acids. The ends were cut back, 4 bases at V and 4 bases at J, with 12 bases in the middle. The germline gives CDR1 SGHNT, CDR2 YYREEE (reference sequence). The CDR3 region is CASSQDAGYEQYF. DNA of the CDR3: TGTGCCAGCAGCCAAGATGCGGGGTACGAGCAGTACTTC. Drawing the rest from reference TRBV5-4 and TRBJ2-7, the complete variable domain is ETGVTQSPTHLIKTRGQQVTLRCSSQSGHNTVSWYQQALGQGPQFIFQYYREEENGRGNFPPRFSGLQFPNYSSELNVNALELDDSALYLCASSQDAGYEQYFGPGTRLTVT.

V gene TRBV7-9 combines with J gene TRBJ1-1; the D is unclear. V lost 5 bases, J lost 7 bases, and 8 bases lay in between. The CDR3 length is 11 residues. Germline loops: CDR1 SEHNR, CDR2 FQNEAQ (reference sequence). The CDR3 nucleotides are TGTGCCAGCAGCGGAGATTTTGAAGCTTTCTTT. Amino acid sequence: CASSGDFEAFF. The entire variable domain, with the rest obtained from reference TRBV7-9 and TRBJ1-1, is as follows: DTGVSQNPRHKITKRGQNVTFRCDPISEHNRLYWYRQTLGQGPEFLTYFQNEAQLEKSRLLSDRFSAERPKGSFSTLEIQRTEQGDSAMYLCASSGDFEAFFGQGTRLTVV.

Comment on this clone: The same CDR3 also results from other DNA sequences found in this sample. The chain joins TRBV30 to TRBJ1-1, with D possibly matching TRBD1 (5 bases). Per germline, CDR1 GTSNPN and CDR2 SVGIG (reference sequence). This CDR3 has 15 residues. V shed 3 bases and J shed 1 base, with 15 bases lying between them. This CDR3 reads CAWSSWGGRNTEAFF. In DNA, the CDR3 is TGTGCCTGGAGCTCCTGGGGGGGAAGGAACACTGAAGCTTTCTTT.

This sequence joins TRBV6-5 and TRBJ2-1; 7 bases are a match to TRBD2. The CDR3 consists of 15 residues. Germline CDR1 reads MNHEY; CDR2 reads SVGAGI. V lost 2 bases and J lost 6; bases outside the gene matches: 7. The CDR3 region is CASSYNGGSFNEQFF. CDR3 in DNA: TGTGCCAGCAGTTACAATGGCGGGAGCTTCAATGAGCAGTTCTTC.

The V call is TRBV6-5, the J call TRBJ1-4; 8 bases are shared with TRBD1. Germline assignment: CDR1 MNHEY and CDR2 SVGAGI. The CDR3 covers 16 residues. Trimming at V came to 4 bases and at J to 6 bases, leaving 10 bases not matched to a gene. The CDR3 loop reads CASSLFRTGRDEKLFF. The CDR3 bases are TGTGCCAGCAGTTTGTTCCGGACAGGGAGGGATGAAAAACTGTTTTTT.

The chain recombines TRBV9 with TRBJ2-7, with 7 positions matching TRBD1. Germline V gene lookup returns CDR1 SGDLS and CDR2 YYNGEE. The CDR3 length is 15 residues. The V and J ends lost 0 bases and 2 bases, in that order; junction bases with no gene match: 5. CDR3: CASSVAWDRTYEQYF. In DNA, the CDR3 is TGTGCCAGCAGCGTAGCGTGGGACAGAACCTACGAGCAGTACTTC. Filled out from reference TRBV9 and TRBJ2-7, the complete variable domain reads DSGVTQTPKHLITATGQRVTLRCSPRSGDLSVYWYQQSLDQGLQFLIQYYNGEERAKGNILERFSAQQFPDLHSELNLSSLELGDSALYFCASSVAWDRTYEQYFGPGTRLTVT.

The rearrangement joins TRBV7-6 to TRBJ2-7, with TRBD1 matching over 10 bases. The junction had 9 bases not matched to a gene; V was cut back by 3 bases and J by 7 bases. Germline V gene lookup returns CDR1 SGHVS and CDR2 FNYEAQ. CDR3 length equals 15 residues. The CDR3 sequence is CASSFSGTGAREQYF. The CDR3, as DNA: TGTGCCAGCAGCTTCTCCGGGACAGGGGCCAGAGAGCAGTACTTC.

V usage is TRBV11-2 and J usage is TRBJ1-1; a possible D gene is TRBD1 (6 bases). CDR1 SGHAT and CDR2 FQNNGV come from the germline V gene. The V end was cut by 5 bases, the J end by 1 base, with 8 bases between. The CDR3 has 13 residues. DNA for the CDR3: TGTGCCAGCAGCCAGACAGGGAACACTGAAGCTTTCTTT. Amino acids: CASSQTGNTEAFF. The full variable domain, completed using reference TRBV11-2 and TRBJ1-1, is EAGVAQSPRYKIIEKRQSVAFWCNPISGHATLYWYQQILGQGPKLLIQFQNNGVVDDSQLPKDRFSAERLKGVDSTLKIQPAKLEDSAVYLCASSQTGNTEAFFGQGTRLTVV.

The chain joins TRBV30 to TRBJ2-5; TRBD2 might be the D (6 bases). The V end lost 4 bases, the J end lost 0 bases, and 15 bases lay between the germline ends. This CDR3 contains 15 residues. Germline lookup yields CDR1 GTSNPN and CDR2 SVGIG (reference sequence). CDR3 amino acids: CAWTSSGRYQETQYF. As DNA, the CDR3 is TGTGCCTGGACTAGCTCTGGGAGGTACCAAGAGACCCAGTACTTC. The full variable domain, with the rest looked up from reference TRBV30 and TRBJ2-5, is SQTIHQWPATLVQPVGSPLSLECTVEGTSNPNLYWYRQAAGRGLQLLFYSVGIGQISSEVPQNLSASRPQDRQFILSSKKLLLSDSGFYLCAWTSSGRYQETQYFGPGTRLLVL.